This T cell receptor beta chain comes out of a study of T cells in Graves' hyperthyroidism and ophthalmopathy. The authors deemed Graves' hyperthyroidism stable absent ophthalmopathy progression within 18 months. About 10 ml of fresh peripheral blood supplied the PBMCs. A word on this clonotype: No antigen is known for it.

The source material, RNA transcripts, was used to amplify TCR beta CDR3 regions. When the TCR CDR3 underwent first-round RT-PCR, the HTBI primer set was used. TCRdb re-called the multiplex PCR reads with MiXCR, one entry per CDR3 protein. This sample has some 510,000 distinct CDR3 sequences; 20% occur once, and the top ten carry about 25%. The CDR3 consists of 12 residues. Between the trimmed V and J ends, which lost 3 bases and 8 bases, there was a span of 10 bases. Germline assignment: CDR1 SEHNR and CDR2 FQNEAQ (reference sequence). Study-level points and caveats: Most thyroid clonotypes expanded above 0.001 were also detected in blood.

The chain is built from TRBV7-9 and TRBJ1-1; no reliable D call. Specimen: blood. The TCR was taken from a man between 18 and 29 years old with Graves' hyperthyroidism. The DNA for the CDR3 is TGTGCCAGCAGCTTGCCCTTGGGCGAAGCTTTCTTT. It specifies CASSLPLGEAFF.